This T cell receptor beta chain was observed in a study of CD4 and CD8 cells across lung adenocarcinoma regions. Using its own MiXCR run on the PCR reads, TCRdb lists one record per CDR3 protein. Of thousands of distinct CDR3 sequences listed, around 62% are singletons. This clonotype appeared a few times. There are 14 residues in the CDR3. J gave up 5 bases and V 5 bases, and 8 bases lay outside the gene matches. CDR1 is SGHTA, CDR2 FQGNSA, per germline. Samples came from patients with localized non-small cell lung adenocarcinoma. Material for sequencing was CD4+ T cells from the center of a lung tumor. This chain uses TRBV7-2 with TRBJ1-1, with 7 nucleotides matching TRBD1. This receptor was identified in a female donor with lung adenocarcinoma. The CD4 and CD8 labels of this study may be unreliable. The CDR3 coding sequence is TGTGCCAGCAGCATCGACAGGGTTCGAACTGAAGCTTTCTTT. This gives the protein CASSIDRVRTEAFF.